This TCR beta chain was sequenced for a study of response to subunit inactivated influenza vaccine. The CDR3 totals 14 residues. V was shortened by 5 bases and J by 1 base, with 9 bases between the two germline ends. Overall study results and limits: After each seasonal influenza vaccination, few new T cells are recruited, the authors suggested.

One entry per CDR3 protein results from TCRdb running MiXCR on the RT-PCR reads. The repertoire holds 150,000 to 200,000 distinct CDR3 sequences, approximately 12% seen once, with approximately 35% in the top ten. This clonotype was counted many times. Its matching antigen is unknown. This TCR came from a man aged 50-75 years who received an inactivated influenza vaccine. The sequences come from CD8+ T cells sorted from PBMCs, collected less than 25 months after vaccination. This chain uses TRBV12-3 or TRBV12-4 with TRBJ1-5; D is ambiguous. DNA for the CDR3: TGTGCCAGCAGTATAGGGAACAGCAATCAGCCCCAGCATTTT. This gives the protein CASSIGNSNQPQHF.